The rows below give T cell receptor beta chains drawn from one sample of a study of beta chain features in type 1 diabetes. Using immunoSEQ multiplex PCR, the repertoire was profiled, and TCRdb retains in-frame clones only, with some absent. The top ten clones hold 0.55% to 0.75% of a sample with some 370,000 clones, 8% to 10% of them seen once. Sequenced sample: central memory CD4+ T cells from blood. These receptors came from a man in his thirties or forties with type 1 diabetes. The CDR3 runs from the conserved cysteine through the conserved F or W. Each record gives: V gene, CDR3 protein.

TRBV6-5 | CASSYSVGTNEKLFF
TRBV10-3 | CASSLGLAGAYEQYF
TRBV5-1 | CASSLGLAGAQETQYF
TRBV28 | CASKTGGPDTQYF
TRBV5-1 | CASSLDWGTGELFF
TRBV29-1 | CSVYQGSGLNNEKLFF
TRBV5-4 | CASSLGGQGGRQYF
TRBV25-1 | CASSEFFQDSPLYEQYF
TRBV18 | CASSPPLGWWEQYF
TRBV7-2 | CASSLELGTDTFF
TRBV5-1 | CASREDLWNTEAFF
TRBV5-1 | CASSAGRGIAYF
TRBV6-5 | CASRKQGTGNTIYF
TRBV4-3 | CASSQGDRGRARGYTF
TRBV7-2 | CASSLSDGEKLFF
TRBV7-8 | CASSLGVDVQPQHF
TRBV4-1 | CASSQGQGTKNIQYF
TRBV9 | CASSVVGQYTDTQYF
TRBV5-4 | CASSFDRDNEQFF
TRBV4-2 | CASSQVASQETQYF
TRBV4-1 | CASSQDLLAGYQETQYF
TRBV30 | CAWSVRGEAFF
TRBV7-9 | CASTPGQGADTQYF
TRBV7-2 | CASSPWEYSVRQMNTEAFF
TRBV7-9 | CASSFKTGAETQYF
TRBV5-1 | CASSWNGGQSQAGYTF
TRBV28 | CASSSHGAVGYTF
TRBV5-1 | CASSGSGATMNEKLFF
TRBV5-6 | CASSLSKQGGSETQYF
TRBV19 | CARNRQELAKNIQYF
TRBV19 | CASSGRTEQQYF
TRBV7-8 | CASSLRGGADTEAFF
TRBV5-1 | CASSLALQGFNPGELFF
TRBV4-2 | CASSRDQETQYF
TRBV7-2 | CASSGGQGAYYEQYF
TRBV2 | CASSEIGGETQYF
TRBV2 | CASSEQGPSSETQYF
TRBV5-6 | CASSSIPGVSGNTIYF
TRBV27 | CASSFGTSGRARDTQYF
TRBV11-2 | CASSPPASGIYNEQFF
TRBV7-2 | CASSPRTSADTQYF
TRBV30 | CAWSLTYNEQFF
TRBV28 | CASSLTSGRGDSYEQYF
TRBV29-1 | CSASGGSQETQYF
TRBV11-3 | CASSSTSERLWEQFF
TRBV11-2 | CASSLAGAYEQYF
TRBV9 | CASSVSGTSGTDTQYF
TRBV11-1 | CASSHLLKPYEQYF
TRBV29-1 | CSVSKGANYGYTF
TRBV27 | CASSPGQTRPFF
TRBV29-1 | CSVETGNTDTQYF
TRBV10-3 | CAISGQGRQETQYF
TRBV2 | CASSEVGYEQYF
TRBV18 | CASSLGTGSTDTQYF
TRBV5-1 | CASNRDRDEKLFF
TRBV6-5 | CASSYSRELGTQYF
TRBV7-3 | CASSFSVYRAGANVLTF
TRBV7-2 | CASGREREAFF
TRBV7-2 | CASAGDGYYSGANVLTF
TRBV4-1 | CASSQGLAGSTDTQYF